This T cell receptor beta chain was obtained from a study of T cell changes during pregnancy in multiple sclerosis. The assay was immunoSEQ multiplex PCR, and TCRdb's table has in-frame clones only and misses some. The table lists about 18,000 clones, more than 75% of them singletons. Germline CDR1 is MNHEY and CDR2 is SMNVEV (reference sequence). V was cut by 6 bases and J by 4 bases, with 10 bases left in between. The CDR3 loop spans 13 amino acids. The V gene is TRBV27, the J gene TRBJ1-5, with D perhaps matching TRBD1 (5 bases). This receptor was identified in a female donor in good health, enrolled as a control in a pregnancy study. The input for sequencing was CD4+ T cells from peripheral blood mononuclear cells, taken in the first trimester of pregnancy. This chain's CDR3 is CASRQVSNQPQHF. CDR3 DNA: TGTGCCAGCAGACAGGTCTCGAATCAGCCCCAGCATTTT.